The present TCR beta chain was sequenced within a study of cytomegalovirus exposure and HLA in healthy donors. With 60 Vbeta and 13 Jbeta primers, the PCR was carried out. Measured with immunoSEQ multiplex PCR; TCRdb has only the in-frame clones, and not every one. The sample includes more than 150,000 clones, 80% of them seen just once. The clonotype originates from a girl aged 5 to 17 in good health and CMV-seropositive. The sequencing sample was made of PBMCs.

CDR3 DNA: TGTGCCAGCTCCCCGGGGGTGGAGTCCTTGGAAGCTTTCTTT. Its translation is CASSPGVESLEAFF. The chain is built from TRBV27 and TRBJ1-1; D is perhaps TRBD1 (5 bases). The germline V gene has CDR1 MNHEY and CDR2 SMNVEV (reference sequence). V dropped 8 bases and J dropped 8 bases, with 21 bases sitting between them. This CDR3 is built from 14 residues.